A single T cell receptor (beta chain) is shown here with its context. Sequencing used immunoSEQ multiplex PCR; TCRdb keeps in-frame clones, though not all of them. The sample holds about 130,000 clones; roughly 94% are singletons and the top ten take 14%. The data stem from a study of control samples from healthy donors and cancer patients. The CDR3 loop spans 13 amino acids. Germline V gives CDR1 SNHLY, CDR2 FYNNEI. V gave up 4 bases and J gave up 5 bases, with 11 bases separating them. The chain combines TRBV2 with TRBJ2-5, with unresolved D. The receptor was derived from a man between 60 and 70 years old with colorectal cancer. The sequenced sample was PBMCs. The CDR3 here is CASSGGWFETQYF. The CDR3 DNA reads as TGTGCCAGCAGTGGTGGTTGGTTCGAGACCCAGTACTTC.